The clone carrying this T cell receptor beta chain was observed a single time. The assay was immunoSEQ multiplex PCR, and TCRdb's table has in-frame clones only and misses some. Seen here are roughly 48,000 clones, 85% observed once, and the top ten hold about 9.8%. This sample is drawn from a study of OX40 agonist ivuxolimab in advanced cancers. Looked up from germline, CDR1 is SGHAT and CDR2 is FQDESV (reference sequence). The CDR3 loop spans 14 amino acids. V lost 4 bases and J lost 2, with 10 bases in between. The source material was CD4+ or CD8+ T cells sorted from blood, sampled in a trial of the OX40 agonist ivuxolimab. The receptor's source is an adult with an advanced solid tumor such as melanoma, head and neck, liver or kidney cancer. The V gene is TRBV11-1, the J gene TRBJ2-3; unclear D gene. The CDR3 spells CASSSYRDTDTQYF. As DNA, the CDR3 is TGTGCCAGCAGCTCATATAGAGACACAGATACGCAGTATTTT. The whole variable domain, remainder taken from reference TRBV11-1 and TRBJ2-3, is EAEVAQSPRYKITEKSQAVAFWCDPISGHATLYWYRQILGQGPELLVQFQDESVVDDSQLPKDRFSAERLKGVDSTLKIQPAELGDSAMYLCASSSYRDTDTQYFGPGTRLTVL.